Below are 14 T cell receptor beta chains sequenced from a single sample in a study of blood T cell repertoires in COVID-19. Data came from immunoSEQ multiplex PCR; TCRdb stores just in-frame clones and leaves some out. The sample holds hundreds of thousands of clones, around 87% seen once. The sequenced sample was PBMCs or T cells enriched from blood (not recorded which). Every receptor here comes from a man aged 30 to 45 who had recovered from COVID-19.

The chain uses TRBV5-1 and TRBJ1-1; perhaps TRBD1 as D (5 bases). This CDR3 is 14 amino acids long. Germline-derived CDR1 and CDR2 are SGHRS and YFSETQ. The ends were cut back, 3 bases at V and 0 bases at J, with 9 bases in the middle. CDR3 amino acids: CASSWRGMNTEAFF. The DNA of the CDR3 is TGCGCCAGCAGCTGGAGGGGTATGAACACTGAAGCTTTCTTT.

V gene TRBV5-1 combines with J gene TRBJ2-7; the match to TRBD1 covers 7 bases. Losses at the gene ends were 3 bases for V and 0 bases for J; bases not matched to a gene: 9. The germline V gene encodes CDR1 SGHRS and CDR2 YFSETQ. The CDR3 sequence is 16 residues long. CDR3 sequence reads: CASSSPQGDTSYEQYF. CDR3 nucleotides: TGCGCCAGCAGCTCTCCCCAGGGGGACACCTCCTACGAGCAGTACTTC.

Only one count was recorded for this clone. The chain joins TRBV4-2 to TRBJ2-7; 13 bases line up with TRBD2. The junction had 7 bases not matched to a gene; V was cut back by 2 bases and J by 3 bases. The germline gives CDR1 LGHNA, CDR2 YNFKEQ. This CDR3 contains 17 residues. In DNA form, the CDR3 reads TGTGCCAGCAGCCAAACTAGCGGGAGGGAGTTAGTCTACGAGCAGTACTTC. It translates to CASSQTSGRELVYEQYF.

This chain joins TRBV29-1 and TRBJ2-3, with 14 bases identical to TRBD2. Germline assignment: CDR1 SQVTM and CDR2 ANQGSEA. Trimming cost V 7 bases and J 4 bases; bases outside gene matches: 7. The CDR3 is 15 residues long. CDR3 sequence (DNA): TGCAGCGATACTAGACTAGCGGGAGGGCCAGATACGCAGTATTTT. Amino acid sequence: CSDTRLAGGPDTQYF.

This chain joins TRBV5-5 and TRBJ1-3, with no clear D. Trimming took off 6 bases at V and 0 bases at J, with 13 bases between the two ends. Looked up from germline, CDR1 is SGHKS and CDR2 is YYEKEE (reference sequence). CDR3 length equals 15 residues. CDR3: CASTSLSGSGNTIYF. For the CDR3, the DNA is TGTGCCAGCACCAGCTTGTCAGGCTCTGGAAACACCATATATTTT.

Concerning this clone: Distinct nucleotide sequences in the sample also encode this CDR3. The rearrangement links TRBV6-5 to TRBJ1-5; 8 positions agree with TRBD1. The germline gives CDR1 MNHEY, CDR2 SVGAGI. After removal of 11 bases from V and 4 bases from J, the junction contained 4 bases not matched to a gene. There are 12 residues in the CDR3. The CDR3 DNA sequence: TGTGCCTCTCGGACAGGGAATCAGCCCCAGCATTTT. It is translated as CASRTGNQPQHF.

The J gene is TRBJ2-5, the V gene TRBV7-9; perhaps TRBD1 as D (8 bases). Trimming pared 4 bases from V and 0 bases from J, leaving 15 bases between. The CDR3 is made up of 16 amino acids. CDR1 is SEHNR, CDR2 FQNEAQ, per germline (reference sequence). CDR3 in DNA: TGTGCCAGCAGCTCGCGGGGGACAGGACACCAAGAGACCCAGTACTTC. Protein product: CASSSRGTGHQETQYF. The full variable domain, with the rest looked up from reference TRBV7-9 and TRBJ2-5, is DTGVSQNPRHKITKRGQNVTFRCDPISEHNRLYWYRQTLGQGPEFLTYFQNEAQLEKSRLLSDRFSAERPKGSFSTLEIQRTEQGDSAMYLCASSSRGTGHQETQYFGPGTRLLVL.

The gene calls are TRBV3-1 (or the pseudogene TRBV3-2) and TRBJ1-2, with D perhaps TRBD1 (5 bases). The CDR3 loop spans 11 amino acids. CDR1 LGHDT and CDR2 YNNKEL come from the germline V gene (reference sequence). V shed 8 bases and J shed 8 bases, with 12 bases lying between them. In DNA form, the CDR3 reads TGTGCCAGCGCCGCCGGGGGAGGCTACACCTTC. Its translation: CASAAGGGYTF.

Concerning this clone: Germline is not matched at one junction end, which may reflect a read error. The chain is built from TRBV28 and TRBJ1-1, with 7 positions matching TRBD1. The CDR3 is made up of 14 amino acids. Germline CDR1 and CDR2: MDHEN and SYDVKM. CDR3 loop: CAGRALQGDTEAFF. The DNA of the CDR3 is TGTGCCGGCAGAGCCCTCCAGGGGGACACTGAAGCTTTCTTT.

The chain combines TRBV10-3 with TRBJ2-1, with D possibly being TRBD2 (6 bases). Germline V gives CDR1 ENHRY, CDR2 SYGVKD. The CDR3 sequence is 16 residues long. V was pared by 6 bases and J by 8 bases, with 23 bases between. CDR3 nucleotides: TGTGCCATCAGAAACAAGGGTGCGGGATCGAGCGATGAGCAGTTCTTC. This encodes CAIRNKGAGSSDEQFF.

Points on this clone: This CDR3 is also generated by other DNA sequences in the sample. The chain carries TRBV7-9 and TRBJ2-7; TRBD2 aligns across 9 bases. After removal of 1 base from V and 4 bases from J, the junction contained 5 bases not matched to a gene. Germline assignment: CDR1 SEHNR and CDR2 FQNEAQ (reference sequence). This CDR3 has 15 amino acids. CDR3 loop: CASSLGLAGPYEQYF. In DNA, the CDR3 is TGTGCCAGCAGCTTAGGGCTAGCGGGACCGTACGAGCAGTACTTC.

This clone has just a few counts. The chain combines TRBV7-3 with TRBJ1-2, with D possibly matching TRBD1 (6 bases). This CDR3 contains 16 residues. Germline V CDR1 and CDR2: SGHTA, FQGTGA. With 2 bases removed from V and 6 bases from J, the gap between germline ends came to 19 bases. CDR3 residues: CASSLDPLRGWNGYTF. The CDR3 DNA reads TGTGCCAGCAGCTTAGACCCTCTGAGGGGGTGGAATGGCTACACCTTC.

This rearrangement joins TRBV29-1 to TRBJ2-7; no firm D call. V lost 0 bases to trimming and J lost 7 bases, with 7 bases between them. This CDR3 contains 11 residues. Germline CDR1 is SQVTM and CDR2 is ANQGSEA. This CDR3 is CSVEETREQYF. CDR3 nucleotides: TGCAGCGTTGAAGAAACGCGGGAGCAGTACTTC.

The CDR3 bases are TGTGCCAGCAGTTTAGTAGCTGGGGGCAGAGAAAAACTGTTTTTT. Translated, it gives CASSLVAGGREKLFF. The rearrangement uses TRBV28 and TRBJ1-4, with D perhaps TRBD1 (6 bases). V shed 2 bases and J shed 8 bases, with 15 bases lying between them. The CDR3 loop spans 15 amino acids. Germline V gives CDR1 MDHEN, CDR2 SYDVKM.